The 6 T cell receptor beta chains in this list originate from one sample, sequenced in a study of T-cell memory formation after mild COVID-19. TCRdb redid the calling of the 5' RACE reads with MiXCR, one entry per CDR3 protein. Of some 120,000 distinct CDR3 sequences in the sample, 5% to 6.5% were seen once. Input material: PBMCs or a T cell subset sorted from them (not recorded which). These receptors all stem from an adult woman who had mild COVID-19 (a few samples of this study predate the infection). Cell type and time point are not known.

This sequence joins TRBV5-1 and TRBJ1-6; the D gene is possibly TRBD1 (5 bases). CDR1 is SGHRS and CDR2 is YFSETQ in the germline V gene. The V end lost 3 bases, the J end lost 10 bases, and 17 bases lay between the germline ends. This CDR3 has 15 residues. The DNA for the CDR3 is TGCGCCAGCAGCTCGGCAGGCTCCGGGGACTCACCCCTCCACTTT. This codes for CASSSAGSGDSPLHF.

V and J are TRBV30 and TRBJ1-5; D gene unclear. This CDR3 is 14 amino acids long. Between the trimmed V and J ends, which lost 0 bases and 4 bases, there was a span of 10 bases. From germline, CDR1 is GTSNPN and CDR2 SVGIG (reference sequence). CDR3 region: CAWSVLDKNQPQHF. In nucleotides, the CDR3 is TGTGCCTGGAGTGTACTTGACAAAAATCAGCCCCAGCATTTT.

The table lists this clonotype with many counts. The chain employs TRBV11-3 and TRBJ2-3; D unclear. The V gene lost 5 bases and the J gene lost 2 bases, with 5 bases spanning the gap. The CDR3 has 12 amino acids. Per germline, CDR1 SGHNT and CDR2 YENEEA. This CDR3 reads CASSEFTDTQYF. The DNA for the CDR3 is TGTGCCAGCAGCGAATTCACAGATACGCAGTATTTT.

This rearrangement joins TRBV6-6 to TRBJ1-1, with 8 bases fitting TRBD1. The CDR3 consists of 16 residues. J was trimmed by 1 base and V by 6 bases; bases with no gene match: 10. The V gene's germline CDR1 is MNHNY and CDR2 SVGAGI (reference sequence). The CDR3 nucleotides are TGTGCCAGCAGCTACGGACAGGGCAGGCGGAACACTGAAGCTTTCTTT. Protein sequence: CASSYGQGRRNTEAFF.

The chain joins TRBV20-1 to TRBJ2-1; TRBD2 agrees at 11 bases. Germline V gene lookup returns CDR1 DFQATT and CDR2 SNEGSKA (reference sequence). Trimming removed 1 base from V and 0 bases from J; junction bases left unmatched: 11. The CDR3 runs to 19 residues. The CDR3 sequence is CSARALSLAGESSYNEQFF. The CDR3 DNA follows: TGCAGTGCTAGAGCCCTGTCACTAGCGGGAGAGAGCTCCTACAATGAGCAGTTCTTC.

V usage is TRBV5-6 and J usage is TRBJ2-2; D uncertain. There are 16 residues in the CDR3. The germline CDR1 and CDR2 sequences are SGHDT and YYEEEE. The V end was cut by 1 base, the J end by 7 bases, with 17 bases between. DNA for the CDR3: TGTGCCAGCAGCTTGTCCTCAGTTAGAGACCACGGGGAGCTGTTTTTT. Translating gives CASSLSSVRDHGELFF. Drawing the rest from reference TRBV5-6 and TRBJ2-2, the complete variable domain is DAGVTQSPTHLIKTRGQQVTLRCSPKSGHDTVSWYQQALGQGPQFIFQYYEEEERQRGNFPDRFSGHQFPNYSSELNVNALLLGDSALYLCASSLSSVRDHGELFFGEGSRLTVL.